Presented here are 16 T cell receptor beta chains from one specimen sequenced in a study of T cells in localized non-small cell lung cancer. Some clones are missing from TCRdb's copy, which holds only in-frame ones; the method was immunoSEQ multiplex PCR. The sample holds tens of thousands of clones, 88% seen once. The specimen was peripheral blood, collected before any cancer treatment. The receptors derive from a woman aged 35-75 years with stage I squamous cell lung carcinoma.

This clone was counted once. V is TRBV10-2 and J is TRBJ2-3, with TRBD2 matching over 10 bases. J was trimmed by 1 base and V by 0 bases; bases with no gene match: 4. The CDR3 sequence is 17 residues long. Germline assignment: CDR1 WSHSY and CDR2 SAAADI. This CDR3 is CASSESNLAGGTDTQYF. The CDR3 region has the DNA TGCGCCAGCAGTGAGTCGAACCTAGCGGGAGGCACAGATACGCAGTATTTT.

This chain connects TRBV5-1 to TRBJ1-4; 9 nucleotides line up with TRBD1. After removal of 0 bases from V and 7 bases from J, the junction contained 10 bases not matched to a gene. This CDR3 region has 17 residues. Germline V lookup: CDR1 SGHRS, CDR2 YFSETQ. The CDR3 sequence is CASSLDLPPTGGEKLFF. The CDR3 coding sequence is TGCGCCAGCAGCTTGGACCTACCTCCGACAGGGGGTGAAAAACTGTTTTTT.

The chain couples TRBV25-1 to TRBJ1-2; D gene unclear. The ends were cut back, 3 bases at V and 2 bases at J, with 10 bases in the middle. The length of the CDR3 is 14 residues. Germline values: CDR1 MGHDK, CDR2 SYGVNS. CDR3 region: CASSDSGNNYGYTF. CDR3 coding DNA: TGTGCCAGCAGTGACTCCGGGAACAACTATGGCTACACCTTC.

The rearrangement uses TRBV7-2 and TRBJ1-2, with TRBD1 as a possible D gene (5 bases). The CDR3 length is 15 residues. Trimming removed 1 base from V and 4 bases from J, with 13 bases in between. CDR1 is SGHTA, CDR2 FQGNSA, per germline. CDR3 residues: CASSLDEGFLYGYTF. CDR3 nucleotide sequence: TGTGCCAGCAGCTTAGATGAGGGGTTCCTCTATGGCTACACCTTC.

The rearrangement uses TRBV29-1 and TRBJ1-5; D perhaps matches TRBD1 (5 bases). The CDR3 spans 13 residues. From germline, CDR1 is SQVTM and CDR2 ANQGSEA. The V and J ends lost 4 bases and 3 bases respectively, with 10 bases between them. The CDR3 reads CSVGGGNNQPQHF. In DNA form, the CDR3 reads TGCAGCGTTGGGGGGGGAAACAATCAGCCCCAGCATTTT.

The V and J genes are TRBV11-2 and TRBJ1-1; the D gene is possibly TRBD1 (6 bases). Deletions cut 4 bases from V and 7 bases from J, with 25 bases between. There are 17 residues in the CDR3. Germline CDR1 SGHAT, CDR2 FQNNGV. CDR3 region: CASSYYPGRQAGVEAFF. The CDR3 nucleotides read TGTGCCAGCAGCTATTACCCCGGCCGACAGGCCGGGGTTGAAGCTTTCTTT.

CDR3 in DNA: TGTGCCAGCAGCCCAGGAGGGGGGACAGTTGGAAACACCATATATTTT. Translation: CASSPGGGTVGNTIYF. This chain connects TRBV7-8 to TRBJ1-3; TRBD1 matches 7 bases. The V gene's germline CDR1 is SGHVS and CDR2 FQNEAQ. The CDR3 is made up of 16 amino acids. J gave up 3 bases and V 5 bases, and 10 bases lay outside the gene matches.

This chain connects TRBV15 to TRBJ2-5; D perhaps matches TRBD1 (5 bases). The CDR3 extends over 12 amino acids. Germline CDR1 and CDR2: LNHNV and YYDKDF (reference sequence). Deletions cut 5 bases from V and 4 bases from J, with 8 bases between. DNA of the CDR3: TGTGCCACCAGCCTTAGGGGAGAGACCCAGTACTTC. Translating gives CATSLRGETQYF.

V is TRBV4-1 and J is TRBJ1-1, with a possible D match to TRBD1 (5 bases). Germline V CDR1 and CDR2: MGHRA, YSYEKL. The germline V and J ends were trimmed by 1 base and 4 bases, with 13 bases remaining between them. The CDR3 length is 15 residues. DNA for the CDR3: TGCGCCAGCAGCCAAGGGTCGCGGGGGAGCACTGAAGCTTTCTTT. Encoded protein: CASSQGSRGSTEAFF.

CDR3 loop: CASSPFAPGTDTQYF. The CDR3 DNA reads as TGTGCCAGCTCACCATTTGCACCGGGCACAGATACGCAGTATTTT. The rearrangement uses TRBV18 and TRBJ2-3; no clear D gene. The V end was cut by 2 bases, the J end by 1 base, with 10 bases between. This CDR3 contains 15 residues. Germline CDR1 KGHSH, CDR2 LQKENI.

The table lists this clone with a count of one. The chain combines TRBV30 with TRBJ1-6; 8 bases are shared with TRBD1. The germline V gene has CDR1 GTSNPN and CDR2 SVGIG (reference sequence). CDR3 length: 13 residues. The ends lost 4 bases at V and 9 bases at J; junction bases unmatched: 5. In DNA form, the CDR3 reads TGTGCCTGGATGGCCGACAGGGGTTCACCCCTCCACTTT. Translating it yields CAWMADRGSPLHF.

The CDR3 DNA reads TGTGCCAGCAGCCAAGAACTGGGACAAACTGAAGCTTTCTTT. This translates into CASSQELGQTEAFF. This rearrangement joins TRBV4-2 to TRBJ1-1, with D perhaps TRBD1 (6 bases). V was pared by 0 bases and J by 5 bases, with 10 bases between. The germline CDR1 and CDR2 sequences are LGHNA and YNFKEQ. CDR3 size: 14 residues.

Of note for this clone: A read error may account for a junction end that differs from germline. The chain combines TRBV7-7 with TRBJ2-1, with D hard to call. The CDR3 is made up of 13 amino acids. Germline V gene lookup returns CDR1 SSHAT and CDR2 FNYEAQ (reference sequence). CDR3 residues: CASSLDQNNEQFF. The DNA of the CDR3 is TGTGCTAGCAGCTTGGACCAAAACAATGAGCAGTTCTTC.

This rearrangement joins TRBV5-1 to TRBJ2-3, with TRBD2 matching 7 bases. Germline V lookup: CDR1 SGHRS, CDR2 YFSETQ. After removal of 0 bases from V and 5 bases from J, the junction contained 3 bases not matched to a gene. CDR3 length equals 14 residues. CDR3: CASSLGLAEDTQYF. For the CDR3, the DNA is TGCGCCAGCAGCTTGGGGCTAGCGGAAGATACGCAGTATTTT.

The J gene is TRBJ1-4, the V gene TRBV6-6; 7 bases fit TRBD1. The CDR3 is 15 amino acids. Germline V lookup: CDR1 MNHNY, CDR2 SVGAGI (reference sequence). V dropped 5 bases and J dropped 3; count of bases not matched to a gene: 6. The chain's CDR3 is CASSPDRDPNEKLFF. The DNA for the CDR3 is TGTGCCAGCAGTCCCGACAGGGACCCTAATGAAAAACTGTTTTTT.

This chain links TRBV6-6 with TRBJ1-4, with D uncertain. With 2 bases removed from V and 6 bases from J, the gap between germline ends came to 16 bases. Germline assignment: CDR1 MNHNY and CDR2 SVGAGI (reference sequence). The CDR3 runs 16 residues. The CDR3 DNA sequence: TGTGCCAGCAGTTACCTTGAGCTAGGGCCTGATGAAAAACTGTTTTTT. This sequence encodes CASSYLELGPDEKLFF.